This T cell receptor beta chain is from a study of shared clonotypes between healthy human individuals. Notes on the study in general: The expectation was that sequencing depth would affect clonotype sharing among donors. The small donor group covered limited genetic and exposure diversity.

This CDR3 region has 17 residues. Note on this clone: Its antigen is still unknown.

The table came from immunoSEQ multiplex PCR; TCRdb's copy has only in-frame clones and leaves some out. This sample has roughly 1,600,000 clones, with roughly 98.5% found just once. This sequence originates from a man aged 30 to 45 in good health. The sequenced sample consisted of naive CD4+ T cells sorted from blood. Subset in this sample: CD45RA+ positively selected. The chain couples TRBV21-1 to TRBJ2-2; the D call in the table, TRBD2, was not verified against the DNA. TRBV21-1 is a pseudogene. The CDR3 sequence is CASNPKRGRANTGELFF. Written as DNA, the CDR3 is TGTGCCAGCAACCCAAAACGAGGGCGGGCGAACACCGGGGAGCTGTTTTTT.